Following are 15 T cell receptor beta chains from one sample sequenced in a study of response to subunit inactivated influenza vaccine (dated by TCRdb to the late 2010s). The method behind the library was RT-PCR. TCRdb names Illumina HiSeq 2500 as the instrument used. TCRdb redid the processing of the public reads, applying fastp at Q25 and MiXCR, and retained in-frame beta chains. Each entry is one CDR3 protein sequence, shown with its most common DNA and genes. Present in this sample are hundreds of thousands of distinct CDR3 sequences, around 10% of which were seen just once. 11% of the sample belongs to the ten largest clones. These data also featured in a second study, about T cells expressing NK-cell markers. As noted in the second study: TCR beta cDNA libraries were made by 5'RACE template switching that added a universal primer site and unique molecular identifiers.

The sample here was PBMCs from blood, taken on the day of vaccination. The receptors originated from a man between 45 and 60 years old who received an inactivated influenza vaccine. Donor details come from another sample of the same person, matched by shared clones.

This clonotype was observed a few times. The rearrangement uses TRBV6-2 or TRBV6-3 and TRBJ2-1; TRBD2 matches 10 bases. The CDR3 consists of 21 residues. Germline CDR1 is MNHEY and CDR2 is SVGEGT. V was pared by 6 bases and J by 5 bases, with 25 bases of the junction left unmatched. CDR3 DNA: TGTGCCAGCAGCCCCAGATGGACAGGGATCAGCGGGGGGGCCCAAAACAATGAGCAGTTCTTC. Its translation is CASSPRWTGISGGAQNNEQFF.

Ten or more counts support this clonotype. V is TRBV19 and J is TRBJ2-3; 9 positions match TRBD2. CDR1 LNHDA and CDR2 SQIVND come from the germline V gene (reference sequence). CDR3 size: 14 residues. The V and J ends lost 4 bases and 1 base, in that order; junction bases with no gene match: 0. The CDR3 here is CASSTSGGTDTQYF. The CDR3 DNA reads TGTGCCAGTAGTACTAGCGGGGGCACAGATACGCAGTATTTT.

This clonotype occurred a few times. This chain links TRBV20-1 with TRBJ2-7, with a tentative D call TRBD1 (5 bases). Germline V lookup: CDR1 DFQATT, CDR2 SNEGSKA (reference sequence). Trimming shortened V by 1 base and J by 6 bases, and 13 bases separated the two germline ends. The CDR3 is made up of 13 amino acids. The CDR3 here is CSARVGVGFEQYF. CDR3 nucleotide sequence: TGCAGTGCTAGAGTAGGGGTAGGGTTCGAGCAGTACTTC.

There are many counts of this clonotype. This chain links TRBV7-2 with TRBJ2-3; D is undetermined. V lost 5 bases and J lost 1, with 16 bases in between. This CDR3 contains 16 residues. CDR1 is SGHTA and CDR2 is FQGNSA in the germline V gene. The CDR3 DNA is TGTGCCAGCAGCCCCCCGTGGGGTTCAGGCACAGATACGCAGTATTTT. Translated, it gives CASSPPWGSGTDTQYF.

This clonotype was seen more than once but under ten times. The rearrangement links TRBV2 to TRBJ2-7, with no clear D. Germline assignment: CDR1 SNHLY and CDR2 FYNNEI. The CDR3 sequence is 13 residues long. The V gene lost 1 base and the J gene lost 5 bases, with 9 bases spanning the gap. The CDR3 protein is CASSEGGWDEQYF. In DNA form, the CDR3 reads TGTGCCAGCAGTGAAGGCGGATGGGACGAGCAGTACTTC. Full variable domain (outside the CDR3, taken from reference TRBV2 and TRBJ2-7): EPEVTQTPSHQVTQMGQEVILRCVPISNHLYFYWYRQILGQKVEFLVSFYNNEISEKSEIFDDQFSVERPDGSNFTLKIRSTKLEDSAMYFCASSEGGWDEQYFGPGTRLTVT.

This clonotype occurred once. The J gene is TRBJ1-2, the V gene TRBV12-3 or TRBV12-4, with D unresolved. The CDR3 totals 14 residues. The germline V and J ends were trimmed by 6 bases and 2 bases, with 13 bases remaining between them. CDR3 nucleotides: TGTGCCAGCAGCCTCGGAGCGGCCAACTATGGCTACACCTTC. As protein: CASSLGAANYGYTF.

In this sample, this clonotype turned up a few times. V gene TRBV7-6 combines with J gene TRBJ2-7; TRBD1 matches 7 bases. This CDR3 spans 17 amino acids. V gave up 3 bases and J gave up 3 bases; unmatched junction bases: 14. The germline V gene has CDR1 SGHVS and CDR2 FNYEAQ. Written as DNA, the CDR3 is TGTGCCAGCAGCTTTTATACCCCCCTGTCAGGGGGCTACGAGCAGTACTTC. Protein: CASSFYTPLSGGYEQYF.

With regard to this clonotype: Compared with germline, one end of the junction differs, possibly owing to a read error. This rearrangement joins TRBV7-7 to TRBJ2-1; TRBD1 agrees at 12 bases. Germline V gene sequence: CDR1 SSHAT, CDR2 FNYEAQ (reference sequence). The CDR3 length is 16 residues. The CDR3 loop is CASRQRDRGPYNEQFF. The CDR3 nucleotides read TGTGCTAGCAGGCAACGGGACAGGGGGCCCTACAATGAGCAGTTCTTC.

This rearrangement joins TRBV29-1 to TRBJ2-7; tentatively, D is TRBD1 or TRBD2 (5 bases each). From germline, CDR1 is SQVTM and CDR2 ANQGSEA. The CDR3 runs to 14 residues. Trimming took 2 bases from V and 2 from J, leaving 13 bases between them. The CDR3 spells CSVESRGEAYEQYF. DNA of the CDR3: TGCAGCGTTGAAAGTAGAGGGGAAGCCTACGAGCAGTACTTC.

This clonotype was detected ten times or more. The genes are TRBV12-3 or TRBV12-4 and TRBJ1-1; unclear D gene. The CDR3 is made up of 14 amino acids. The V end lost 3 bases, the J end lost 0 bases, and 8 bases lay between the germline ends. CDR3 sequence (DNA): TGTGCCAGCAGTTTCAAGACACTGAACACTGAAGCTTTCTTT. As protein: CASSFKTLNTEAFF.

This clonotype has more than one count but fewer than ten. This rearrangement joins TRBV5-1 to TRBJ2-2, with 12 bases identical to TRBD2. In germline, CDR1 is SGHRS, CDR2 YFSETQ. This CDR3 is 18 amino acids long. J was trimmed by 7 bases and V by 0 bases; bases with no gene match: 10. The CDR3 bases are TGCGCCAGCAGCTTGGCCATGCTAGCGGGAGGGCCGAGCGGGGAGCTGTTTTTT. Its translation: CASSLAMLAGGPSGELFF.

Turning to this clonotype: One junction end does not reproduce the germline sequence, and a read error may be involved. V gene TRBV5-1 combines with J gene TRBJ2-5; D is unresolved. Per the germline V gene, CDR1 is SGHRS and CDR2 is YFSETQ. The length of the CDR3 is 11 residues. The CDR3 reads CARSLSETQYF. Written as DNA, the CDR3 is TGCGCCAGAAGCTTATCAGAGACCCAGTACTTC.

The chain joins TRBV2 to TRBJ1-1; TRBD1 matches at 7 bases. The CDR3 consists of 14 residues. CDR1 is SNHLY and CDR2 is FYNNEI in the germline V gene. V shed 5 bases, J shed 6 bases, and the junction held 9 bases outside the gene matches. The CDR3 protein is CASSNPGQAPEAFF. The CDR3 DNA is TGTGCCAGCAGTAACCCCGGACAGGCCCCTGAAGCTTTCTTT.

The gene calls are TRBV12-3 or TRBV12-4 and TRBJ2-7; D call uncertain. The CDR3 is 15 residues long. V was trimmed by 7 bases and J by 2 bases, leaving 18 bases between them. For the CDR3, the DNA is TGTGCCAGCACCCCCACGACCGGGTCTCCCTACGAGCAGTACTTC. Translated, it gives CASTPTTGSPYEQYF.

This clonotype was counted a few times. The chain is built from TRBV5-1 and TRBJ2-3, with 7 positions matching TRBD1. The V segment lost 6 bases and the J segment 3 bases; nucleotides outside the gene matches: 4. Germline-derived CDR1 and CDR2 are SGHRS and YFSETQ. This CDR3 has 13 amino acids. In DNA form, the CDR3 reads TGCGCCAGCAAGGGGGCAAGTACAGATACGCAGTATTTT. Its protein is CASKGASTDTQYF.